This TCR beta chain comes out of a study of T-cell reconstitution after alpha-beta-depleted transplantation in children. Preparation of the TCRbeta library involved a method that used unique molecular identifiers. TCRdb recomputed calls from the PCR reads with MiXCR, one row per CDR3 protein. The data hold 400,000 to 500,000 distinct CDR3 sequences, with 11% observed a single time. The CDR3 is 16 amino acids. Trimming removed 2 bases from V and 5 bases from J, with 14 bases in between. Germline V gives CDR1 KGHDR, CDR2 SFDVKD. The rearrangement links TRBV24-1 to TRBJ2-2; possibly TRBD1 or TRBD2 for D (5 bases each). The sequence was collected from a human donor who donated a stem cell graft to a child with acute myeloid leukemia. This material consisted of PBMCs from the stem cell graft donor, taken from the stem cell graft. CDR3 protein: CATSDSISGGTGELFF. The CDR3 DNA sequence: TGTGCCACCAGTGATTCTATCAGTGGGGGTACCGGGGAGCTGTTTTTT.